This record covers a single TCR beta chain. Antigen unknown. Repertoires were generated with immunoSEQ multiplex PCR, while TCRdb's copy carries only in-frame clones and drops some. The sample lists 110,000 to 150,000 clones, 75% to 90% occurring once. V lost 7 bases to trimming and J lost 2 bases; unmatched junction nucleotides: 7. The CDR3 length is 13 residues. Germline loops: CDR1 SQVTM, CDR2 ANQGSEA. This sample stems from a study of T cell responses to AZD1222 COVID-19 vaccine. Study-wide results and limits: The sample set comprised mostly white British donors with more females, and clonal diversity was possibly underestimated.

The specimen comprised peripheral blood, sampled on day 0 of AZD1222 vaccination. The sequence was obtained from an adult in good health. The chain recombines TRBV29-1 with TRBJ2-7; TRBD2 agrees at 8 bases. The CDR3 DNA follows: TGCAGCGCCGATAGCGGGGAGGCCTACGAGCAGTACTTC. It specifies CSADSGEAYEQYF.